The 25 T cell receptor beta chains presented below share a single source sample, sequenced in a study of blood T cell repertoires in COVID-19. TCRdb keeps only in-frame clones here, not all; method: immunoSEQ multiplex PCR. In the table there are some 50,000 clones, approximately 80% of which are singletons. The sample was peripheral blood. All receptors come from a human donor in a cohort sampled during active COVID-19.

V gene TRBV19 combines with J gene TRBJ1-6; D unresolved. CDR1 and CDR2 (germline): LNHDA, SQIVND (reference sequence). The CDR3 is 15 residues long. V shed 7 bases and J shed 6 bases, with 16 bases lying between them. In nucleotides, the CDR3 is TGTGCCAGTAAGATCGAGAGGGTTGGTAATTCACCCCTCCACTTT. It translates to CASKIERVGNSPLHF.

The table lists this clone with a count of one. This chain links TRBV19 with TRBJ1-5; possible D gene TRBD1, 5 bases. CDR1 is LNHDA and CDR2 is SQIVND in the germline V gene (reference sequence). V was shortened by 3 bases and J by 7 bases, with 16 bases between the two germline ends. The CDR3 is 15 amino acids. The CDR3 DNA follows: TGTGCCAGTAGTATTTGGGGCGGATCCGGACAGCCCCAGCATTTT. Its translation: CASSIWGGSGQPQHF.

This sequence joins TRBV14 and TRBJ1-1; 7 bases line up with TRBD1. The V and J ends lost 1 base and 5 bases, in that order; junction bases with no gene match: 10. Germline values: CDR1 SGHDN, CDR2 FVKESK. This CDR3 has 16 residues. CDR3 sequence (DNA): TGTGCCAGCAGCCAAGCCAGATGGGACAGACAAACTGAAGCTTTCTTT. Its protein is CASSQARWDRQTEAFF. The whole variable domain, remainder taken from reference TRBV14 and TRBJ1-1, is EAGVTQFPSHSVIEKGQTVTLRCDPISGHDNLYWYRRVMGKEIKFLLHFVKESKQDESGMPNNRFLAERTGGTYSTLKVQPAELEDSGVYFCASSQARWDRQTEAFFGQGTRLTVV.

The chain employs TRBV5-6 and TRBJ2-1, with 8 bases aligning to TRBD1. The trim removed 4 bases at V and 5 bases at J, leaving 8 bases unmatched. The germline gives CDR1 SGHDT, CDR2 YYEEEE. The CDR3 loop spans 15 amino acids. In nucleotides, the CDR3 is TGTGCCAGCAGCCTCCGGGACAGGCGGGACAATGAGCAGTTCTTC. Amino acids: CASSLRDRRDNEQFF.

The CDR3 reads CASSQGPAGGSNEQFF. CDR3 bases: TGCGCCAGCAGCCAAGGACCAGCGGGAGGGTCTAATGAGCAGTTCTTC. The chain is built from TRBV4-1 and TRBJ2-1; 10 positions agree with TRBD2. V lost 1 base, J lost 7 bases, and 7 bases stayed unmatched. Germline loops: CDR1 MGHRA, CDR2 YSYEKL. This CDR3 comprises 16 residues.

The table lists this clone with a count of one. The chain carries TRBV15 and TRBJ1-3; D unclear. From germline, CDR1 is LNHNV and CDR2 YYDKDF (reference sequence). V lost 3 bases to trimming and J lost 0 bases, with 12 bases between them. This CDR3 contains 16 residues. In nucleotides, the CDR3 is TGTGCCACCAGCAGGGCGAAACAGTTCTCTGGAAACACCATATATTTT. Translation: CATSRAKQFSGNTIYF.

This clone turned up a few times. This sequence joins TRBV6-2 or TRBV6-3 and TRBJ2-3; 10 nucleotides agree with TRBD2. This CDR3 is 17 amino acids long. Germline values: CDR1 MNHEY, CDR2 SVGEGT. With 5 bases clipped from V and 6 bases from J, the junction kept 14 bases outside the gene matches. DNA for the CDR3: TGTGCCAGCAGTGCCCGGCTAGCGGGGGACTCAAGGGATACGCAGTATTTT. Translation: CASSARLAGDSRDTQYF.

V is TRBV7-9 and J is TRBJ1-3; no clear D. Per the germline V gene, CDR1 is SEHNR and CDR2 is FQNEAQ (reference sequence). The CDR3 totals 15 residues. V lost 3 bases, J lost 2 bases, and 11 bases lay in between. The CDR3 DNA reads as TGTGCCAGCAGCTTCCCCCGCGGGCCTGGAAACACCATATATTTT. Translation: CASSFPRGPGNTIYF.

The V call is TRBV12-3 or TRBV12-4, the J call TRBJ2-1; 8 nucleotides line up with TRBD2. There are 13 residues in the CDR3. Losses at the gene ends were 7 bases for V and 5 bases for J; bases not matched to a gene: 4. In DNA form, the CDR3 reads TGTGCCAGCAAAAGCGGGAGCCACAATGAGCAGTTCTTC. It yields the protein CASKSGSHNEQFF.

V gene TRBV10-3 combines with J gene TRBJ2-7; D is unresolved. Germline CDR1 and CDR2: ENHRY and SYGVKD. CDR3 length: 12 amino acids. The germline V and J ends were trimmed by 4 bases and 1 base, with 5 bases remaining between them. CDR3 in DNA: TGTGCCATCAGTGCCCCTTCCTACGAGCAGTACTTC. The encoded protein is CAISAPSYEQYF.

This chain joins TRBV5-1 and TRBJ2-4, with TRBD1 as a possible D gene (6 bases). The CDR3 extends over 16 amino acids. Trimming removed 4 bases at V and 0 bases at J, with 14 bases between. Germline V gene lookup returns CDR1 SGHRS and CDR2 YFSETQ. CDR3 DNA sequence: TGCGCCAGCAGCACAGTCGGGGACATAGCCAAAAACATTCAGTACTTC. It is translated as CASSTVGDIAKNIQYF.

The CDR3 DNA reads TGTGCCAGTAGGGCTCGACAGCGCACAGATACGCAGTATTTT. Translating gives CASRARQRTDTQYF. The chain carries TRBV19 and TRBJ2-3; D is possibly TRBD1 (5 bases). Trimming pared 6 bases from V and 1 base from J, leaving 11 bases between. This CDR3 is built from 14 residues. The germline V gene encodes CDR1 LNHDA and CDR2 SQIVND (reference sequence).

This chain connects TRBV7-6 to TRBJ2-3; D remains ambiguous. Germline lookup yields CDR1 SGHVS and CDR2 FNYEAQ. There are 13 residues in the CDR3. V gave up 0 bases and J gave up 3 bases, with 4 bases separating them. This chain's CDR3 is CASSLARTDTQYF. Written as DNA, the CDR3 is TGTGCCAGCAGCTTAGCGAGAACAGATACGCAGTATTTT.

This clone was seen only a few times. The genes are TRBV5-1 and TRBJ2-2; no definite D call. Trimming removed 4 bases at V and 1 base at J, with 2 bases between. Germline V CDR1 and CDR2: SGHRS, YFSETQ. The CDR3 length is 12 residues. The CDR3: CASSRNTGELFF. The CDR3 region has the DNA TGCGCCAGCAGCCGGAACACCGGGGAGCTGTTTTTT.

The V and J genes are TRBV5-4 and TRBJ1-2, with TRBD1 as a possible D gene (6 bases). The germline V and J ends were trimmed by 0 bases and 1 base, with 7 bases remaining between them. CDR1 and CDR2 (germline): SGHNT, YYREEE (reference sequence). CDR3 length: 14 amino acids. CDR3 region: CASSLGTVNYGYTF. CDR3 bases: TGTGCCAGCAGCTTGGGGACAGTTAACTATGGCTACACCTTC.

The V and J genes are TRBV10-3 and TRBJ1-5, with 8 bases fitting TRBD1. Trimming at V came to 8 bases and at J to 6 bases, leaving 6 bases not matched to a gene. CDR3 length: 13 amino acids. Germline assignment: CDR1 ENHRY and CDR2 SYGVKD. The CDR3 sequence: CAIGGTGGQPQHF. CDR3 in DNA: TGTGCCATCGGCGGGACAGGAGGTCAGCCCCAGCATTTT.

V is TRBV15 and J is TRBJ2-5; 13 positions agree with TRBD2. This CDR3 has 15 residues. V dropped 3 bases and J dropped 5; count of bases not matched to a gene: 3. The germline gives CDR1 LNHNV, CDR2 YYDKDF (reference sequence). CDR3 residues: CATSRGLAGQETQYF. In DNA, the CDR3 is TGTGCCACCAGCAGGGGACTAGCGGGACAGGAGACCCAGTACTTC. Looking up the rest from reference TRBV15 and TRBJ2-5 gives the full variable domain: DAMVIQNPRYQVTQFGKPVTLSCSQTLNHNVMYWYQQKSSQAPKLLFHYYDKDFNNEADTPDNFQSRRPNTSFCFLDIRSPGLGDTAMYLCATSRGLAGQETQYFGPGTRLLVL.

The V gene is TRBV29-1, the J gene TRBJ2-3, with TRBD2 matching over 12 bases. Germline trimming cut 2 bases from V and 5 bases from J; bases unmatched to any gene: 2. This CDR3 contains 14 residues. In germline, CDR1 is SQVTM, CDR2 ANQGSEA. The CDR3 region has the DNA TGCAGCGTTGAACTAGCGGGAGGGCAAGATACGCAGTATTTT. Protein product: CSVELAGGQDTQYF.

The V call is TRBV5-1, the J call TRBJ2-3; 7 bases are a match to TRBD1. Germline V gives CDR1 SGHRS, CDR2 YFSETQ. V shed 2 bases and J 2 bases; nucleotides not matched to a gene: 2. This CDR3 comprises 14 residues. Here the CDR3 reads CASSFGTDTDTQYF. The DNA for the CDR3 is TGCGCCAGCAGCTTCGGGACAGACACAGATACGCAGTATTTT.

The chain combines TRBV2 with TRBJ2-5; the D gene is possibly TRBD2 (6 bases). The CDR3 is 13 amino acids. Looked up from germline, CDR1 is SNHLY and CDR2 is FYNNEI. V was trimmed by 4 bases and J by 4 bases, leaving 10 bases between them. The CDR3 bases are TGTGCCAGCAGTGCCGGGAGCCGAGAGACCCAGTACTTC. Its protein product is CASSAGSRETQYF.

V and J are TRBV4-1 and TRBJ1-1; D perhaps matches TRBD1 (5 bases). This CDR3 region has 12 residues. Trimming removed 3 bases from V and 8 bases from J, with 10 bases in between. Germline lookup yields CDR1 MGHRA and CDR2 YSYEKL. Here the CDR3 DNA reads TGCGCCAGCAGCCATGGGAGGGACGAAGCTTTCTTT. It yields the protein CASSHGRDEAFF.

The chain carries TRBV7-9 and TRBJ2-1; D is ambiguous. Germline V CDR1 and CDR2: SEHNR, FQNEAQ (reference sequence). Deletions cut 3 bases from V and 6 bases from J, with 24 bases between. The CDR3 extends over 18 amino acids. The CDR3 reads CASSFLPTSVPDFNEQFF. The CDR3, as DNA: TGTGCCAGCAGCTTTCTCCCCACTTCAGTCCCAGACTTCAATGAGCAGTTCTTC.

The chain has TRBV29-1 and TRBJ2-2; 7 bases match TRBD1. The CDR3 runs 14 residues. Germline CDR1 reads SQVTM; CDR2 reads ANQGSEA. With 3 bases clipped from V and 5 bases from J, the junction kept 6 bases outside the gene matches. This chain's CDR3 is CSVDRARGTGELFF. In nucleotides, the CDR3 is TGCAGCGTTGATAGGGCCAGGGGGACCGGGGAGCTGTTTTTT.

The CDR3 loop reads CSVRDRGKNTEAFF. The DNA for the CDR3 is TGCAGCGTGAGGGACAGGGGAAAAAACACTGAAGCTTTCTTT. The gene calls are TRBV29-1 and TRBJ1-1; 10 bases are shared with TRBD1. The CDR3 is 14 residues long. J gave up 2 bases and V 6 bases, and 6 bases lay outside the gene matches. Per the germline V gene, CDR1 is SQVTM and CDR2 is ANQGSEA.

The chain uses TRBV7-2 and TRBJ2-3, with 7 nucleotides matching TRBD1. V dropped 2 bases and J dropped 4; count of bases not matched to a gene: 3. The CDR3 spans 14 residues. The germline CDR1 and CDR2 sequences are SGHTA and FQGNSA. In nucleotides, the CDR3 is TGTGCCAGCAGCTTAAGGGGGCCCCCAGATACGCAGTATTTT. It translates to CASSLRGPPDTQYF. The full variable domain, rest sourced from reference TRBV7-2 and TRBJ2-3, is GAGVSQSPSNKVTEKGKDVELRCDPISGHTALYWYRQSLGQGLEFLIYFQGNSAPDKSGLPSDRFSAERTGGSVSTLTIQRTQQEDSAVYLCASSLRGPPDTQYFGPGTRLTVL.